This T cell receptor beta chain stems from a study of blood T cell repertoires in COVID-19. The V gene end was trimmed by 8 bases and the J gene end by 4 bases; junction bases not matched to a gene: 5. Germline CDR1 reads LNHDA; CDR2 reads SQIVND (reference sequence). The CDR3 has 14 amino acids. Method: immunoSEQ multiplex PCR; TCRdb's copy keeps in-frame clones and lacks some. The sample consists of 250,000 or so clones, 82% of them appearing once. The receptor was isolated from a woman older than 75 with acute or convalescent COVID-19. The chain has TRBV19 and TRBJ2-1; 10 bases match TRBD1. Sequenced input: peripheral blood. CDR3 residues: CASLDRGRYNEQFF. In DNA form, the CDR3 reads TGTGCCAGTCTAGACAGGGGGCGATACAATGAGCAGTTCTTC. Drawing the rest from reference TRBV19 and TRBJ2-1, the complete variable domain is DGGITQSPKYLFRKEGQNVTLSCEQNLNHDAMYWYRQDPGQGLRLIYYSQIVNDFQKGDIAEGYSVSREKKESFPLTVTSAQKNPTAFYLCASLDRGRYNEQFFGPGTRLTVL.